Each of the 9 T cell receptor beta chains below was sequenced from the same sample in a study of blood T cell repertoires in COVID-19 (dated by TCRdb to the early 2020s). Library generation was performed with the immunoSEQ multiplex PCR assay. Drawn from immuneACCESS, this table holds only the in-frame rearrangements with V and J called that TCRdb kept. Clones are partly lost; checked studies trace under half to an unresolved V gene and leave the rest unexplained. The sample data list about 180,000 clones, and about 83% of these were observed just once. 1.5% to 1.7% of the sample rests with the top ten. The source material was peripheral blood. The receptor set was obtained from a human donor in a cohort sampled during active COVID-19.

This chain joins TRBV3-1 (or the pseudogene TRBV3-2) and TRBJ1-5, with 9 nucleotides matching TRBD1. CDR3 length: 17 residues. Germline CDR1 is LGHDT and CDR2 is YNNKEL (reference sequence). Trimming removed 0 bases from V and 6 bases from J; junction bases left unmatched: 9. CDR3 DNA: TGTGCCAGCAGCCAAGATTGGGGACAGGGAGAAAGTCAGCCCCAGCATTTT. It translates to CASSQDWGQGESQPQHF.

The V gene is TRBV5-1, the J gene TRBJ2-1; 11 positions agree with TRBD2. From germline, CDR1 is SGHRS and CDR2 YFSETQ. The CDR3 runs 15 residues. V shed 1 base and J 9 bases; nucleotides not matched to a gene: 6. The CDR3 sequence: CASSLTSGSVGEQFF. The CDR3 DNA sequence: TGCGCCAGCAGCTTGACTAGCGGGAGCGTAGGTGAGCAGTTCTTC.

The J gene is TRBJ1-5, the V gene TRBV7-2; D gene unclear. The CDR3 runs 12 residues. Germline CDR1 is SGHTA and CDR2 is FQGNSA. The V end lost 1 base, the J end lost 6 bases, and 4 bases lay between the germline ends. CDR3 bases: TGTGCCAGCAGCTTAGATCGTCAGCCCCAGCATTTT. It yields the protein CASSLDRQPQHF.

J is TRBJ1-6 and V is TRBV11-3, with D perhaps TRBD1 (5 bases). Trimming left V 4 bases short and J 7 bases short, with 11 bases between. The CDR3 totals 14 residues. Germline values: CDR1 SGHNT, CDR2 YENEEA. CDR3 nucleotides: TGTGCCAGCAGCTCAACGGGGGGAAATTCACCCCTCCACTTT. This gives the protein CASSSTGGNSPLHF.

This chain links TRBV28 with TRBJ2-7; TRBD1 aligns across 10 bases. Germline CDR1 reads MDHEN; CDR2 reads SYDVKM. Trimming took 7 bases from V and 1 from J; bases not matched to a gene: 7. This CDR3 has 15 residues. The DNA for the CDR3 is TGTGCCAGCACACAACCGGGACAGGGGTCCTACGAGCAGTACTTC. Its protein is CASTQPGQGSYEQYF.

This clone was seen only a few times. The chain recombines TRBV6-5 with TRBJ2-2; D not certain. Trimming pared 1 base from V and 0 bases from J, leaving 6 bases between. Germline loops: CDR1 MNHEY, CDR2 SVGAGI. This CDR3 spans 15 amino acids. CDR3 amino acids: CASSYWAANTGELFF. The CDR3 coding sequence is TGTGCCAGCAGTTACTGGGCAGCGAACACCGGGGAGCTGTTTTTT.

The chain joins TRBV5-5 to TRBJ1-1; TRBD1 aligns across 9 bases. V shed 1 base and J 5 bases; nucleotides not matched to a gene: 6. The CDR3 sequence is 15 residues long. Per germline, CDR1 SGHKS and CDR2 YYEKEE (reference sequence). In DNA form, the CDR3 reads TGTGCCAGCAGCTTGACAGGGGGCTCGAGGACTGAAGCTTTCTTT. The encoded protein is CASSLTGGSRTEAFF.

The chain links TRBV10-2 to TRBJ2-7; 12 bases match TRBD2. Trimming at V came to 0 bases and at J to 8 bases, leaving 14 bases not matched to a gene. CDR1 WSHSY and CDR2 SAAADI come from the germline V gene. CDR3 length: 18 residues. The CDR3 sequence is CASSESGGMTSGRLKQYF. CDR3 DNA sequence: TGCGCCAGCAGTGAGTCAGGGGGGATGACTAGCGGGAGATTAAAGCAGTACTTC.

The chain is built from TRBV11-3 and TRBJ2-3, with 8 bases identical to TRBD2. Germline assignment: CDR1 SGHNT and CDR2 YENEEA. This CDR3 region has 15 residues. With 3 bases clipped from V and 0 bases from J, the junction kept 2 bases outside the gene matches. The CDR3 reads CASSFRGGSTDTQYF. The CDR3 DNA reads TGTGCCAGCAGCTTTCGGGGGGGAAGCACAGATACGCAGTATTTT.